Listed below are T cell receptor beta chains from one sample, sequenced in a study of blood T cell repertoires in COVID-19. The data were produced by immunoSEQ multiplex PCR, yet TCRdb's version contains in-frame clones alone and is incomplete. The table records around 170,000 clones, 84% of them present only once. Input material: peripheral blood. Receptor source: a man younger than 40 with active or convalescent COVID-19. Each CDR3 is given without its conserved first and last residue. Fields, in order: CDR3 length, V gene, J gene, CDR3 protein.

13	TRBV10-3	TRBJ1-2	AISESRETNYGYT
11	TRBV9	TRBJ2-5	ASSVGQQETQY
12	TRBV24-1	TRBJ2-7	ATSDSRISYEQY
11	TRBV10-1	TRBJ1-1	ASSPDLRAEAF
12	TRBV5-1	TRBJ1-2	ASSFPETDYGYT
15	TRBV9	TRBJ2-2	ASSGALSGGINGELF
14	TRBV7-8	TRBJ1-1	ASSLVTGMVSGEAF
10	TRBV7-9	TRBJ1-2	ASTRENYGYT
11	TRBV3-1/TRBV3-2	TRBJ1-1	ASSHGGGTEAF
12	TRBV11-3	TRBJ2-6	ASSPQAGANVLT
16	TRBV5-1	TRBJ2-1	ASSPDTGALSSYNEQF
15	TRBV24-1	TRBJ2-6	ATSDFGTASGANVLT
13	TRBV2	TRBJ2-5	AIQGSGLSQETQY
12	TRBV19	TRBJ2-5	ASSSQGAGETQY
12	TRBV4-1	TRBJ1-2	ASSQVDSIYGYT
10	TRBV6-5	TRBJ1-2	ASSRQGYGYT
14	TRBV3-1/TRBV3-2	TRBJ2-1	ASSQEAGGVYNEQF
10	TRBV29-1	TRBJ2-2	SAEGNTGELF
13	TRBV7-9	TRBJ1-6	ASSRLTEEHSPLH
14	TRBV5-5	TRBJ1-5	ASSPSGSGGERPQH
15	TRBV18	TRBJ2-5	ASSPQTTSGGQETQY
7	TRBV21-1	TRBJ1-1	ASSKRAF
12	TRBV7-2	TRBJ2-7	ASSPPGGRYEQY
12	TRBV24-1	TRBJ2-5	ATARPGGQETQY
13	TRBV11-3	TRBJ2-7	ASSRGTGPIYEQY
14	TRBV6-1	TRBJ2-7	ASSESTGTGIYEQY
14	TRBV20-1	TRBJ2-5	SASPVAGRSGETQY
13	TRBV30	TRBJ2-2	AWESQGGYTGELF
11	TRBV9	TRBJ2-7	ASSGAGAYEQY
15	TRBV11-2	TRBJ2-1	ASSLDPLRHIYNEQF
10	TRBV30	TRBJ1-2	AWTTGQSSYT
14	TRBV2	TRBJ2-1	ASSGTESGIYNEQF
12	TRBV28	TRBJ1-2	ASSRRAINYGYT
10	TRBV6-1	TRBJ1-2	ASSELRRGYT
12	TRBV6-1	TRBJ2-7	ASSDGQGIYEQY
14	TRBV15	TRBJ2-3	ATSSGDTSSTDTQY
15	TRBV14	TRBJ1-6	ASSQKPRAFYNSPLH
13	TRBV9	TRBJ2-1	ASSVEGGTGEYVV
16	TRBV3-1/TRBV3-2	TRBJ2-3	ASSQEGALAGGGDTQY
12	TRBV6-5	TRBJ1-2	ASRARGQIYGYT
13	TRBV6-5	TRBJ1-3	ASSTTRSSGNTIY
13	TRBV5-1	TRBJ1-4	ASRLQGATNEKLF
13	TRBV7-3	TRBJ2-5	ASSLKGLYQETQY
13	TRBV6-1	TRBJ1-5	ASSGAGGGNQPQH
11	TRBV6-5	TRBJ1-4	ATTRLVNEKLF
12	TRBV9	TRBJ1-4	ASSAGVKGEKLF
13	TRBV9	TRBJ2-3	ASSVDIGNADTQY
13	TRBV23-1	TRBJ2-7	ASSSPGQGAGEQY
19	TRBV7-8	TRBJ2-2	ASSLDLFGTSGSSNTGELF
13	TRBV6-1	TRBJ1-5	ASSEDAGSGQPQH
10	TRBV30	TRBJ1-2	AWSVPGGGYT
10	TRBV7-9	TRBJ2-5	ASRRTEETQY